This T cell receptor beta chain is from a study of T cell clonotyping in hematopoietic cell transplantation. Indicated time point: recipient sample about 28 days before transplant, after cytoreduction. This table comes from immunoSEQ multiplex PCR, and its TCRdb copy is limited to in-frame clones, with some not included. The sample includes approximately 16,000 clones, 93% of them seen just once. This clonotype originated in a man aged 18-30 years with biphenotypic leukemia. Some clones in this sample may be carry-over from other donors' samples. The sample consisted of peripheral blood mononuclear cells, taken before stem cell transplant.

The DNA of the CDR3 is TGCAGCGTTGATACGGGGTTCGACACTGAAGCTTTCTTT. This gives the protein CSVDTGFDTEAFF. This chain uses TRBV29-1 with TRBJ1-1; D ambiguous. CDR3 size: 13 residues. Trimming pared 3 bases from V and 3 bases from J, leaving 11 bases between. CDR1 and CDR2 from the germline V gene are SQVTM and ANQGSEA.